This T cell receptor (beta chain) was identified in a study of T cell responses to AZD1222 COVID-19 vaccine. Study-wide results and limits: Vaccination with two AZD1222 doses was followed by a rise in Spike-specific TCR breadth and depth.

About this clone: Its antigen is not known.

Germline CDR1 SNHLY, CDR2 FYNNEI. The CDR3 contains 13 residues. V was pared by 11 bases and J by 3 bases, with 17 bases between. TCRdb keeps only in-frame clones here, not all; method: immunoSEQ multiplex PCR. This table has over 95,000 clones, more than 85% appearing once. The TCR originated in an adult in good health. The sample was peripheral blood, taken on day 0 of AZD1222 vaccination. The gene calls are TRBV2 and TRBJ2-7; maybe TRBD1 (8 bases). The CDR3 DNA sequence: TGTGCCGGGAGGGGACAGGTGGGCTACGAGCAGTACTTC. Translated, it gives CAGRGQVGYEQYF.